These T cell receptor beta chains were read from a single sample in a study of blood T cell repertoires in COVID-19. Measured with immunoSEQ multiplex PCR; TCRdb has only the in-frame clones, and not every one. The sample lists some 190,000 clones; 88% were seen once. Material for sequencing was peripheral blood. The receptors originated from a human donor in a cohort sampled during active COVID-19. Both conserved end residues are part of each CDR3. D genes are given only for firm matches. For some rows the clone size is stated as once, few or many, or as a class when expanded; others skip it.

>.|.|TRBJ2-2|TRBV16
CASSPGANTGELFF
TGTGCCAGCAGCCCAGGGGCGAACACCGGGGAGCTGTTTTTT
>.|.|TRBJ2-1|TRBV12-3/TRBV12-4
CASSLNLRNEQFF
TGTGCCAGCAGTTTAAATCTACGCAATGAGCAGTTCTTC
>.|TRBD2|TRBJ2-1|TRBV7-8
CASSLEREGLDEQFF
TGTGCCAGCAGCTTAGAGCGGGAGGGCCTCGATGAGCAGTTCTTC
>.|.|TRBJ2-5|TRBV6-2/TRBV6-3
CASSYYRGQETQYF
TGTGCCAGCAGTTACTACCGGGGCCAAGAGACCCAGTACTTC
>few|TRBD1|TRBJ2-5|TRBV6-2/TRBV6-3
CASSYAGTVQETQYF
TGTGCCAGCAGTTACGCCGGGACAGTCCAAGAGACCCAGTACTTC
>.|.|TRBJ2-1|TRBV29-1
CSVVSTRRYNEQFF
TGCAGCGTTGTGTCGACTAGGAGATACAATGAGCAGTTCTTC
>.|.|TRBJ2-7|TRBV28
CASSLEGTDYEQYF
TGTGCCAGCAGTTTAGAGGGTACGGACTACGAGCAGTACTTC
>.|.|TRBJ2-7|TRBV29-1
CSVRDFYEQYF
TGCAGCGTAAGGGACTTCTACGAGCAGTACTTC
>.|.|TRBJ1-6|TRBV3-1/TRBV3-2
CASSPKNSPLHF
TGTGCCAGCAGTCCCAAAAATTCACCCCTCCACTTT
>.|TRBD1|TRBJ1-1|TRBV5-6
CASSWGQGDRRAFF
TGTGCCAGCAGCTGGGGACAGGGCGATCGGAGAGCTTTCTTT
>.|.|TRBJ2-7|TRBV6-6
CASIQGGQSSYEQYF
TGTGCCAGCATCCAGGGGGGACAGAGCTCCTACGAGCAGTACTTC
>.|.|TRBJ1-5|TRBV28
CASSLGRGQSSSQHF
TGTGCCAGCAGTTTGGGACGCGGACAGTCGTCGTCCCAGCATTTT
>once|.|TRBJ2-7|TRBV2
CASSEVTAGLSYEQYF
TGTGCCAGCAGTGAGGTAACGGCGGGACTCTCCTACGAGCAGTACTTC